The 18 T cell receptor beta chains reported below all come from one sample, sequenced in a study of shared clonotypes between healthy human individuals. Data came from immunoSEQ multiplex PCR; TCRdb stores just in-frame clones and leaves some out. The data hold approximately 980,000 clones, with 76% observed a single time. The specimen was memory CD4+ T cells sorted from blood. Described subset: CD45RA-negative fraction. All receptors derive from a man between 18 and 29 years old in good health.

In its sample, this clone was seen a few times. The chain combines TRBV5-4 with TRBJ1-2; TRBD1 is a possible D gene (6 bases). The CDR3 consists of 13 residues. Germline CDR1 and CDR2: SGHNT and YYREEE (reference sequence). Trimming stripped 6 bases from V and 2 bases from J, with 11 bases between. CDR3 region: CASNLGGNYGYTF. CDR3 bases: TGTGCCAGCAACCTGGGGGGCAACTATGGCTACACCTTC.

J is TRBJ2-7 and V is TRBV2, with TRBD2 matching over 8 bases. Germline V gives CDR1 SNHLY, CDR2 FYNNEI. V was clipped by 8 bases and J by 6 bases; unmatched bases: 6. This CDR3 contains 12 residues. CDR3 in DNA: TGTGCCAGCCGGGCTAGCGGGTTCGAGCAGTACTTC. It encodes CASRASGFEQYF.

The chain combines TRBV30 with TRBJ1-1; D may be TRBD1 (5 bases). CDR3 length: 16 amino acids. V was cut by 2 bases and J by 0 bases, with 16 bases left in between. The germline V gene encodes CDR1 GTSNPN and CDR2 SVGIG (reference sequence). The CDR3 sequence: CAWSTRTLNLNTEAFF. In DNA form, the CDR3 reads TGTGCCTGGAGTACCCGGACACTAAATCTGAACACTGAAGCTTTCTTT.

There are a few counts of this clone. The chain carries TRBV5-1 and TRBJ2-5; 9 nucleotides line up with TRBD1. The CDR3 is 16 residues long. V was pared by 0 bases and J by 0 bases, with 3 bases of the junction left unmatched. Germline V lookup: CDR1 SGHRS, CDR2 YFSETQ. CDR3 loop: CASSLGDRVNQETQYF. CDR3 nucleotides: TGCGCCAGCAGCTTGGGGGACAGGGTGAACCAAGAGACCCAGTACTTC. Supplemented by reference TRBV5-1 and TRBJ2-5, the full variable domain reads KAGVTQTPRYLIKTRGQQVTLSCSPISGHRSVSWYQQTPGQGLQFLFEYFSETQRNKGNFPGRFSGRQFSNSRSEMNVSTLELGDSALYLCASSLGDRVNQETQYFGPGTRLLVL.

This chain's CDR3 is CAWNPWRAGAPLETQYF. CDR3 sequence (DNA): TGTGCCTGGAACCCCTGGCGAGCGGGGGCCCCCCTAGAGACCCAGTACTTC. The chain combines TRBV30 with TRBJ2-5, with TRBD2 identical over 8 bases. The V segment lost 4 bases and the J segment 4 bases; nucleotides outside the gene matches: 17. Germline assignment: CDR1 GTSNPN and CDR2 SVGIG (reference sequence). This CDR3 has 17 residues.

Here the CDR3 DNA reads TGTGCCACCAGCAGAGACCTGTACCAAGAGACCCAGTACTTC. It codes for CATSRDLYQETQYF. The chain uses TRBV15 and TRBJ2-5; no clear D. There are 14 residues in the CDR3. V dropped 0 bases and J dropped 0 bases, with 5 bases sitting between them. The germline CDR1 and CDR2 sequences are LNHNV and YYDKDF (reference sequence).

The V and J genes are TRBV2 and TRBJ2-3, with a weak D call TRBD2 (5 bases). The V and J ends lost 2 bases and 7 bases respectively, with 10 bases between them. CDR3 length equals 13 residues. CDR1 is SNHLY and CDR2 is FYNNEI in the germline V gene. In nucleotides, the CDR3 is TGTGCCAGCAGTGAATTCAGCGGTAATACGCAGTATTTT. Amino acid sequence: CASSEFSGNTQYF.

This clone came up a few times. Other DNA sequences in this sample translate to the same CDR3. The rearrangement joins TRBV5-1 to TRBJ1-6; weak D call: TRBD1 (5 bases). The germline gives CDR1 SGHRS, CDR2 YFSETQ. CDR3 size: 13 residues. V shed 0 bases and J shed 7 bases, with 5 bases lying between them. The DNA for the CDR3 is TGCGCCAGCAGCTTGGCAGGGAATTCACCCCTCCACTTT. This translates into CASSLAGNSPLHF.

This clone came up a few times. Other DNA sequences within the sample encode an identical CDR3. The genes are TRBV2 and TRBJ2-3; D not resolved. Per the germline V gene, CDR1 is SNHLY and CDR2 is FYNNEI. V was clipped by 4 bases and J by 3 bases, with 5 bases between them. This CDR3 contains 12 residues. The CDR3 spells CASSVLTDTQYF. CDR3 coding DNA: TGTGCCAGCAGTGTTCTAACAGATACGCAGTATTTT.

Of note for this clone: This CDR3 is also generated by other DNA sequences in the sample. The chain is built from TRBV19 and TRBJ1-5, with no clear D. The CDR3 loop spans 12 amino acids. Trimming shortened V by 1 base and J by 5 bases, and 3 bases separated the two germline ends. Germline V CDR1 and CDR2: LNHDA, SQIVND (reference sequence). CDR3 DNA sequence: TGTGCCAGTAGTATAGGTTATCAGCCCCAGCATTTT. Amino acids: CASSIGYQPQHF. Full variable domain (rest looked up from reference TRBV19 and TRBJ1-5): DGGITQSPKYLFRKEGQNVTLSCEQNLNHDAMYWYRQDPGQGLRLIYYSQIVNDFQKGDIAEGYSVSREKKESFPLTVTSAQKNPTAFYLCASSIGYQPQHFGDGTRLSIL.

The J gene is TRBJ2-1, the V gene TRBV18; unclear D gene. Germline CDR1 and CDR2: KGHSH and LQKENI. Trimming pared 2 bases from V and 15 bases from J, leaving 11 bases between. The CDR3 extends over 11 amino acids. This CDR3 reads CASSPNDDRFF. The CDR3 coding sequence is TGTGCCAGCTCACCAAATGACGATCGGTTCTTC.

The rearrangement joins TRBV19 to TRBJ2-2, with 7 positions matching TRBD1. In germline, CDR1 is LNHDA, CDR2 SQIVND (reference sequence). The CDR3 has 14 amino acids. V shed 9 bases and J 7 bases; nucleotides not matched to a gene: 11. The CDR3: CASTRQGDIGELFF. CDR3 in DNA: TGTGCCAGCACCAGACAGGGAGATATCGGGGAGCTGTTTTTT.

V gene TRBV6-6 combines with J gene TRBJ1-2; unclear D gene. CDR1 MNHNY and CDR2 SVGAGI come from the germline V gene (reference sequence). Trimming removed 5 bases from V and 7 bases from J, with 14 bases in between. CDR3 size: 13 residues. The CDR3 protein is CASSPGRVSGYTF. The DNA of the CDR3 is TGTGCCAGCAGTCCAGGACGTGTATCTGGCTACACCTTC.

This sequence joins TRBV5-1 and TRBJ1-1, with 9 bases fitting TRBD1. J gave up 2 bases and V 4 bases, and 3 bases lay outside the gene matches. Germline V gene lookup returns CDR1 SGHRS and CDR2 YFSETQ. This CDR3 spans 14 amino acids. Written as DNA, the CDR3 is TGCGCCAGCAGCAGACAGGGGGAAAACACTGAAGCTTTCTTT. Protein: CASSRQGENTEAFF.

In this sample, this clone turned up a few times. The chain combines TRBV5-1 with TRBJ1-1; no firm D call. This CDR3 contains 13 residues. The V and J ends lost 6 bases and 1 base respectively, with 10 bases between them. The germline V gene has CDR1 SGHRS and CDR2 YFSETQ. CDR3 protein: CASTRDGNTEAFF. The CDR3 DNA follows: TGCGCCAGCACCCGAGACGGGAACACTGAAGCTTTCTTT.

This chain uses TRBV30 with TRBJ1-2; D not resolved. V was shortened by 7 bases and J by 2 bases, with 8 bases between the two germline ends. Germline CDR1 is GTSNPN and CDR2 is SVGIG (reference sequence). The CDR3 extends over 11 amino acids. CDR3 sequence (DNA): TGTGCCTCCACAAACAACTATGGCTACACCTTC. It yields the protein CASTNNYGYTF.

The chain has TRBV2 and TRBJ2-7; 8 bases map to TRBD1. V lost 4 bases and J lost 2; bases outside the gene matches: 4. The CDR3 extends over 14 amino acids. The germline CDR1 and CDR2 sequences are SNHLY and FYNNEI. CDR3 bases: TGTGCCAGCAGTGGGCAGGGGGCACCCTACGAGCAGTACTTC. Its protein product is CASSGQGAPYEQYF.

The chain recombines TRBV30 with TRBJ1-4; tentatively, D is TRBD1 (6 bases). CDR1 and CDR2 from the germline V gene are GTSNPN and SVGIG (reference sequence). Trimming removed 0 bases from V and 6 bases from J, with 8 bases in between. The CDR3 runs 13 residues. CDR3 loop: CAWSVWTDEKLFF. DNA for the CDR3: TGTGCCTGGAGTGTTTGGACAGATGAAAAACTGTTTTTT.